This TCR beta chain was documented in a study of shared clonotypes between healthy human individuals. Study summary: Those who served as donors were a couple of women and three men between the ages of 18 and 49.

To note about this clone: Its antigen is unidentified.

Every immunoSEQ plate was one replicate of a subset's evenly spread DNA. The method was immunoSEQ multiplex PCR; TCRdb's version includes in-frame clones alone and lacks a portion of them. Of a few million clones listed, around 93% are singletons. Naive CD8 cells lacked CD45RO and underwent positive selection for CCR7, leaving out terminally differentiated effector memory CD45RA+ cells. Whole-study results and caveats: All-four-donor shared clonotypes had higher generation probabilities than non-shared clonotypes did. The study found roughly 5.3% of naive CD4 clonotypes shared across a handful of donors.

The CDR3 length is 15 residues. Trimming left V 3 bases short and J 1 base short, with 12 bases between. Germline-derived CDR1 and CDR2 are LNHDA and SQIVND (reference sequence). The chain has TRBV19 and TRBJ2-5, with no clear D. The clonotype comes from a man aged 18 to 29 in good health. Some clones in this sample may be carry-over from other donors' samples. The sequencing sample was made of naive CD8+ T cells from PBMCs. Here the CDR3 reads CASSIVPVRQETQYF. Written as DNA, the CDR3 is TGTGCCAGTAGTATCGTCCCTGTACGCCAAGAGACCCAGTACTTC. The entire variable domain, with the rest obtained from reference TRBV19 and TRBJ2-5, is as follows: DGGITQSPKYLFRKEGQNVTLSCEQNLNHDAMYWYRQDPGQGLRLIYYSQIVNDFQKGDIAEGYSVSREKKESFPLTVTSAQKNPTAFYLCASSIVPVRQETQYFGPGTRLLVL.